One sample yielded the 17 T cell receptor beta chains listed below, sequenced in a study of T cell responses to AZD1222 COVID-19 vaccine (dated by TCRdb to about 2021). The meaning of the sample's time point label: about 28 days (+/-7) after the second vaccine dose. Library preparation was by the immunoSEQ multiplex PCR assay. TCRdb took this table from immuneACCESS and kept in-frame rearrangements with V and J called. Such tables lack part of the clones; where checked against another copy, unresolved V genes explain under half of the gap, and the rest is unexplained. The sample yields 79,000 or so clones; roughly nine tenths were counted once. The top ten hold about 5% of the sample. The source material was peripheral blood, sampled 28 days after the second AZD1222 dose. Receptor source: an adult who received the AZD1222 COVID-19 vaccine.

Of note for this clone: One end of the junction fails to match germline, which may point to a read error. V gene TRBV14 combines with J gene TRBJ1-2, with TRBD1 matching 7 bases. CDR3 length: 15 amino acids. Per the germline V gene, CDR1 is SGHDN and CDR2 is FVKESK. The CDR3 reads CASSQTGLGQPSRAF. DNA for the CDR3: TGTGCCAGCAGCCAAACAGGGTTGGGACAGCCCTCCCGCGCCTTC.

The J gene is TRBJ1-2, the V gene TRBV5-1; 11 nucleotides agree with TRBD1. Germline V gives CDR1 SGHRS, CDR2 YFSETQ. This CDR3 is 15 amino acids long. J was trimmed by 7 bases and V by 5 bases; bases with no gene match: 10. The CDR3 sequence is CASSYDGQGARGYTF. CDR3 nucleotide sequence: TGCGCCAGCAGTTATGACGGACAGGGGGCGCGTGGCTACACCTTC.

As DNA, the CDR3 is TGTGCCACCAGTGATGCGGGTGATTCGGCTTTCTTT. Amino acid sequence: CATSDAGDSAFF. The rearrangement uses TRBV24-1 and TRBJ1-1, with D unclear. The V end lost 3 bases, the J end lost 11 bases, and 12 bases lay between the germline ends. Per germline, CDR1 KGHDR and CDR2 SFDVKD. CDR3 length: 12 residues.

The gene calls are TRBV7-9 and TRBJ2-7, with D possibly called TRBD1 or TRBD2 (5 bases each). Germline assignment: CDR1 SEHNR and CDR2 FQNEAQ (reference sequence). V lost 4 bases, J lost 0 bases, and 10 bases lay in between. The CDR3 is 14 residues long. CDR3 sequence: CASSSGTVSYEQYV. The CDR3 coding sequence is TGTGCCAGCAGCTCCGGGACGGTCTCCTACGAGCAGTACGTC.

The V gene is TRBV7-6, the J gene TRBJ2-1, with 12 bases that match TRBD2. CDR3 length: 18 amino acids. Germline trimming cut 0 bases from V and 4 bases from J; bases unmatched to any gene: 7. The V gene's germline CDR1 is SGHVS and CDR2 FNYEAQ. Here the CDR3 DNA reads TGTGCCAGCAGCTTAGCGCTAGCGGGGGGGGAGAAGTACAATGAGCAGTTCTTC. Its protein is CASSLALAGGEKYNEQFF.

The J gene is TRBJ1-5, the V gene TRBV7-8; tentatively, D is TRBD1 (6 bases). V lost 1 base, J lost 5 bases, and 15 bases lay in between. From germline, CDR1 is SGHVS and CDR2 FQNEAQ. There are 16 residues in the CDR3. Here the CDR3 reads CASSLVWGGGDQPQHF. For the CDR3, the DNA is TGTGCCAGCAGCTTAGTATGGGGGGGCGGTGATCAGCCCCAGCATTTT. Full variable domain (rest looked up from reference TRBV7-8 and TRBJ1-5): GAGVSQSPRYKVAKRGQDVALRCDPISGHVSLFWYQQALGQGPEFLTYFQNEAQLDKSGLPSDRFFAERPEGSVSTLKIQRTQQEDSAVYLCASSLVWGGGDQPQHFGDGTRLSIL.

V usage is TRBV14 and J usage is TRBJ1-4, with a tentative D call TRBD1 (5 bases). The CDR3 is 15 residues long. CDR1 is SGHDN and CDR2 is FVKESK in the germline V gene. Deletions cut 1 base from V and 6 bases from J, with 12 bases between. This CDR3 reads CASSQGGGTHEKLFF. DNA for the CDR3: TGTGCCAGCAGCCAAGGCGGGGGGACGCATGAAAAACTGTTTTTT.

V and J are TRBV7-8 and TRBJ2-2, with D possibly TRBD2 on 6 matching bases. Trimming took 5 bases from V and 4 from J, leaving 14 bases between them. CDR1 and CDR2 (germline): SGHVS, FQNEAQ. This CDR3 has 15 amino acids. The CDR3, as DNA: TGTGCCAGCAGCCTAACTAGCTCGAGCACCGGGGAGCTGTTTTTT. Its protein is CASSLTSSSTGELFF. Variable domain in full (rest from reference TRBV7-8 and TRBJ2-2): GAGVSQSPRYKVAKRGQDVALRCDPISGHVSLFWYQQALGQGPEFLTYFQNEAQLDKSGLPSDRFFAERPEGSVSTLKIQRTQQEDSAVYLCASSLTSSSTGELFFGEGSRLTVL.

This chain joins TRBV20-1 and TRBJ1-3; tentative D call: TRBD1 (5 bases). Per the germline V gene, CDR1 is DFQATT and CDR2 is SNEGSKA (reference sequence). Deletions cut 3 bases from V and 0 bases from J, with 9 bases between. The CDR3 has 14 residues. The CDR3 spells CSASDRHSGNTIYF. For the CDR3, the DNA is TGCAGTGCTAGTGACAGACACTCTGGAAACACCATATATTTT.

This chain joins TRBV7-3 and TRBJ2-1; the D is unclear. V was cut by 5 bases and J by 7 bases, with 15 bases left in between. This CDR3 spans 14 amino acids. Per the germline V gene, CDR1 is SGHTA and CDR2 is FQGTGA. The CDR3 protein is CASSLENGWNEQFF. Here the CDR3 DNA reads TGTGCCAGCAGCCTTGAAAACGGGTGGAATGAGCAGTTCTTC.

CDR3 residues: CASSENPPGQNTEAFF. CDR3 DNA: TGTGCCAGCAGTGAAAACCCGCCCGGACAGAACACTGAAGCTTTCTTT. The chain couples TRBV2 to TRBJ1-1; a possible D gene is TRBD1 (5 bases). CDR1 and CDR2 from the germline V gene are SNHLY and FYNNEI. Trimming cost V 2 bases and J 1 base, with 14 bases left between them. CDR3 length: 16 amino acids.

This rearrangement joins TRBV29-1 to TRBJ2-3; the match to TRBD2 covers 10 bases. This CDR3 has 17 residues. V was clipped by 2 bases and J by 2 bases; unmatched bases: 10. Germline V lookup: CDR1 SQVTM, CDR2 ANQGSEA. The CDR3 nucleotides are TGCAGCGTTGAAATCCCCCCTAGCGGGGGAATCACAGATACGCAGTATTTT. Translating it yields CSVEIPPSGGITDTQYF.

V gene TRBV4-1 combines with J gene TRBJ1-1; D remains unclear. This CDR3 comprises 15 residues. Between the trimmed V and J ends, which lost 4 bases and 0 bases, there was a span of 12 bases. CDR1 MGHRA and CDR2 YSYEKL come from the germline V gene. The CDR3 bases are TGCGCCAGCAGCCTAAGTGAAGGGATGAACACTGAAGCTTTCTTT. Translating gives CASSLSEGMNTEAFF.

This clone was picked up a small number of times. This chain joins TRBV3-1 (or the pseudogene TRBV3-2) and TRBJ1-2; D is undetermined. The CDR3 is 13 residues long. From germline, CDR1 is LGHDT and CDR2 YNNKEL (reference sequence). V lost 0 bases to trimming and J lost 5 bases, with 7 bases between them. The CDR3 DNA reads as TGTGCCAGCAGCCAAGAGGGTAGTTATGGCTACACCTTC. Translation gives CASSQEGSYGYTF.

The chain carries TRBV3-1 (or the pseudogene TRBV3-2) and TRBJ1-5, with TRBD1 identical over 7 bases. The J segment lost 7 bases and the V segment lost 8 bases, leaving 11 bases of the junction unmatched. The CDR3 contains 14 residues. The germline CDR1 and CDR2 sequences are LGHDT and YNNKEL (reference sequence). The CDR3 reads CASHPTGSDQPQHF. The CDR3 region has the DNA TGTGCCAGCCACCCGACAGGGAGTGACCAGCCCCAGCATTTT.

This clone was detected once. The V call is TRBV4-2, the J call TRBJ2-3, with D unclear. Per the germline V gene, CDR1 is LGHNA and CDR2 is YNFKEQ. V dropped 3 bases and J dropped 1 base, with 11 bases sitting between them. The CDR3 runs 15 residues. CDR3 in amino acids: CASSQDRFGTDTQYF. In nucleotides, the CDR3 is TGTGCCAGCAGCCAGGACCGTTTTGGCACAGATACGCAGTATTTT.

The chain combines TRBV4-2 with TRBJ1-2; D is perhaps TRBD1 (6 bases). The CDR3 runs to 14 residues. CDR1 and CDR2 from the germline V gene are LGHNA and YNFKEQ. V shed 2 bases and J shed 4 bases, with 11 bases lying between them. CDR3 coding DNA: TGTGCCAGCAGCCAACCGGACAGTCCCTATGGCTACACCTTC. Translated: CASSQPDSPYGYTF.